This T cell receptor beta chain was profiled in a study of early T cells in non-severe SARS-CoV-2 infection (dated by TCRdb to the early 2020s). Notes on the research overall: Because TCR sequencing relied on bulk RNA taken from unsorted whole blood, pairing of alpha and beta chains was not possible.

This was a case-control study nested in a cohort of healthcare workers in London, UK, who had nasopharyngeal swab PCR tests and blood samples taken every week. Healthcare workers were recruited during the week of the UK lockdown, between 23 and 31 March 2020, and followed weekly for up to roughly 16 weeks. This clonotype has more than one count but fewer than ten. Its antigen is not yet known. No quality values exist for individual bases; no much larger clone is one base distant. Preparation of the library involved 5' RACE. The listed sequencing device is NextSeq 500. The TCR library protocol attached unique molecular identifiers to individual cDNA molecules to correct for sequencing error and PCR bias. TCR alpha and beta chains were both sequenced, and the abundances of alpha and beta sequences in each sample were closely correlated with each other. The paper's data handling went like this. Decombinator V4 was used to perform V gene, J gene and CDR3 annotation of TCR sequences. Expanded TCRs were defined as changing significantly between any two time points under a Poisson model with p below 0.0001. Abundances of TCRs were expressed as counts per million after normalisation to the total number of TCRs sequenced in each sample. A search of VDJdb, accessed on 1 November 2021, was run for TCRs annotated to CMV, EBV and SARS-CoV-2, with TCRs annotated for multiple antigens excluded. The public reads were reprocessed in TCRdb via fastp at Q25 and MiXCR, keeping in-frame beta chains. Identical CDR3 protein sequences are pooled into one entry, listed with their most common genes and DNA. The V and J calls and clone size are TCRdb's, not the authors'. This sample holds some 53,000 distinct CDR3 sequences; around 8% were observed only once. The ten largest clonotypes hold approximately 9.8% of the sample.

The paper's findings and limits, for the study overall: VDJdb matching was skewed toward anti-spike CD8 responses and likely underestimated virus-specific expansions by missing private and CD4 specificities.

The clonotype originates from an adult who was a healthcare worker with PCR-confirmed SARS-CoV-2 infection or an uninfected control (not recorded which). The sequenced material came from whole blood.

The bases are TGTGCCAGCAGCTTAGCGGCGTGGTCCACTGAAGCTTTCTTT. Its protein is CASSLAAWSTEAFF. The chain was built from TRBV7-2 and TRBJ1-1, with the D gene too uncertain to name. From the cysteine up to the phenylalanine, the CDR3 has a length of 14 residues. The entry retains the CDR3 DNA only, 42 bases that are in frame from base 1. V loses 0 bases of germline sequence and J loses 4 bases, and the interval between the two ends is 9 bases. In the germline V gene, CDR1 corresponds to SGHTA and CDR2 to FQGNSA.